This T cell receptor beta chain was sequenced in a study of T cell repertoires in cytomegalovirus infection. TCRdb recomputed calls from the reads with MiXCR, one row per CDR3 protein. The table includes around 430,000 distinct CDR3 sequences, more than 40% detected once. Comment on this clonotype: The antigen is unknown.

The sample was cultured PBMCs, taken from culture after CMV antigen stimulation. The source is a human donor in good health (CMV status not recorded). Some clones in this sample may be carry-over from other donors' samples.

The CDR3 nucleotides read TGCGCCAGCAGCCAAGAAGTAGCGGGAGGGCCATGGTACGAGCAGTACTTC. Protein sequence: CASSQEVAGGPWYEQYF. This chain joins TRBV4-1 and TRBJ2-7; TRBD2 agrees at 11 bases. Germline loops: CDR1 MGHRA, CDR2 YSYEKL. The ends lost 0 bases at V and 4 bases at J; junction bases unmatched: 8. There are 17 residues in the CDR3.